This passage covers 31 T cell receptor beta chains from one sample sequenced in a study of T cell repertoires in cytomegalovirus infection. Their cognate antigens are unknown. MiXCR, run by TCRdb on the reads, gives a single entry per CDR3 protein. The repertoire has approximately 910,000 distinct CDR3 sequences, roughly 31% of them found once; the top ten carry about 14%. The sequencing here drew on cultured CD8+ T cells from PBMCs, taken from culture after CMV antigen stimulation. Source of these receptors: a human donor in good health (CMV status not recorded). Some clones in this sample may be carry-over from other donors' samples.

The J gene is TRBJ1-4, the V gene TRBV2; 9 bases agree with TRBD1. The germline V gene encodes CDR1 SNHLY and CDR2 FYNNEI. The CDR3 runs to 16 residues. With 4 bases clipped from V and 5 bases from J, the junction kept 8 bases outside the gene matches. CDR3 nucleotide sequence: TGTGCCAGCAGTGTGCCCCTGACAGGGGGGAATGAAAAACTGTTTTTT. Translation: CASSVPLTGGNEKLFF.

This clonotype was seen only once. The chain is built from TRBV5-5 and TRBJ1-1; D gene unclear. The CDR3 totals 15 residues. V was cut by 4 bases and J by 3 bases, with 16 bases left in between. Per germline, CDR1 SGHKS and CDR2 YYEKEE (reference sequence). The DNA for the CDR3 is TGTGCCAGCAGCCCCCCGTTGGCGGAGGACACTGAAGCTTTCTTT. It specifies CASSPPLAEDTEAFF.

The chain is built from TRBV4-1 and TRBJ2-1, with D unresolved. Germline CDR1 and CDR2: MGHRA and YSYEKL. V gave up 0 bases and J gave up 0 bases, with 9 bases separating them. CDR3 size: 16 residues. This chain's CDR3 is CASSQEGFSSYNEQFF. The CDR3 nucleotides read TGCGCCAGCAGCCAAGAAGGGTTTAGCTCCTACAATGAGCAGTTCTTC.

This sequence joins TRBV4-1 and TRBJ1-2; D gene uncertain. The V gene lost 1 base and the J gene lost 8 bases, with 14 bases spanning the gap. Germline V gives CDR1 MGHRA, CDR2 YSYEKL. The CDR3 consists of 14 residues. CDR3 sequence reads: CASSQGPGSYGYTF. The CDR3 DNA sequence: TGCGCCAGCAGCCAAGGTCCGGGGTCTTACGGCTACACCTTC.

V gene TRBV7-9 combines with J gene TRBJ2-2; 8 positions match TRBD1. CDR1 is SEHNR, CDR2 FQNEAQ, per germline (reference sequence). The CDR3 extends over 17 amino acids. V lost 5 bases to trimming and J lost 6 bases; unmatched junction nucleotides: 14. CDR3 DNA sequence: TGTGCCAGCAGCGACGGCCTCGACAGGGGACGGTCCGGGGAGCTGTTTTTT. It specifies CASSDGLDRGRSGELFF.

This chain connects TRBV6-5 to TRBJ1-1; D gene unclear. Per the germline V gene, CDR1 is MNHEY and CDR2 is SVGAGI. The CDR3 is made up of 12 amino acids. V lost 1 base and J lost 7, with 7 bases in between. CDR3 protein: CASSYWPGEAFF. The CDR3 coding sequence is TGTGCCAGCAGTTACTGGCCAGGTGAAGCTTTCTTT.

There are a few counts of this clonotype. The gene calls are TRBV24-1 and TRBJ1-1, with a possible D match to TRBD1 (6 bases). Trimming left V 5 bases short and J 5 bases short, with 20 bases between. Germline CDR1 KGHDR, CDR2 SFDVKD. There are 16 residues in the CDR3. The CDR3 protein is CATSATGRLGLTEAFF. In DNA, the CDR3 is TGTGCCACCAGTGCTACAGGGAGATTAGGGTTAACTGAAGCTTTCTTT.

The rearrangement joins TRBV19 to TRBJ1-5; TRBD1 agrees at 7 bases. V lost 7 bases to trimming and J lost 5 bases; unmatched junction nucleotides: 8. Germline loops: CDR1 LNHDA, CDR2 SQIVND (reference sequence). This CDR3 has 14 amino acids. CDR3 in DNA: TGTGCCAGTAATCCGGGACAGATATATCAGCCCCAGCATTTT. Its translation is CASNPGQIYQPQHF.

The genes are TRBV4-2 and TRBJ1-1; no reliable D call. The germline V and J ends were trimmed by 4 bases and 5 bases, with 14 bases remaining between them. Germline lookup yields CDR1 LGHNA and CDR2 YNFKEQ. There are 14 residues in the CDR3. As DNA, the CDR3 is TGTGCCAGCAGCCCGGGGAAAGGGTGGACTGAAGCTTTCTTT. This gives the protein CASSPGKGWTEAFF.

As DNA, the CDR3 is TGTGCCAGCAGCTCCCGACCGATCGATGAAAAACTGTTTTTT. This encodes CASSSRPIDEKLFF. The genes are TRBV7-2 and TRBJ1-4; D not resolved. V lost 4 bases, J lost 6 bases, and 12 bases lay in between. This CDR3 spans 14 amino acids. Germline V gives CDR1 SGHTA, CDR2 FQGNSA.

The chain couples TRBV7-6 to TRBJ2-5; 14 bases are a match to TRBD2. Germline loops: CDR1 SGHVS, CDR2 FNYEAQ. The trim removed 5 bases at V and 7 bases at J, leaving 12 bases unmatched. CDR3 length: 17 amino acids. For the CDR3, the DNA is TGTGCCAGCAGCCTATGGACTAGCGGGGGGCTTTTGGTGACCCAGTACTTC. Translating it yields CASSLWTSGGLLVTQYF.

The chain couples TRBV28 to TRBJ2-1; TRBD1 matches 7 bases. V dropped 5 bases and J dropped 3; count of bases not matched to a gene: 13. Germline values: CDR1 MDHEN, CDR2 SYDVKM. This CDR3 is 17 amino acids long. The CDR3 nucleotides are TGTGCCAGCAGTCCCTCGACCGAGACAGGGTACTACAATGAGCAGTTCTTC. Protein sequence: CASSPSTETGYYNEQFF.

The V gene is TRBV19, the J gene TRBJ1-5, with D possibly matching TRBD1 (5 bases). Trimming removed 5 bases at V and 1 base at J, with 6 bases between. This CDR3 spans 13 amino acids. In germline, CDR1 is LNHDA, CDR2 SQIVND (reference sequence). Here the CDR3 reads CASSRQSNQPQHF. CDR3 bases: TGTGCCAGTAGTCGACAGAGCAATCAGCCCCAGCATTTT.

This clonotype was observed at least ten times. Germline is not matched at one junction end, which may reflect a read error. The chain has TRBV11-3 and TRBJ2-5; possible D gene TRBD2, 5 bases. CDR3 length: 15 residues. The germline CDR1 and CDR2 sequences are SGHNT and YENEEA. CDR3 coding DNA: TGTGCCAGCAGCCCGGACTCGACATCCCAACAGACCCAGTACTTC. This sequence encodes CASSPDSTSQQTQYF. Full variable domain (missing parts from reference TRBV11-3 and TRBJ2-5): EAGVVQSPRYKIIEKKQPVAFWCNPISGHNTLYWYLQNLGQGPELLIRYENEEAVDDSQLPKDRFSAERLKGVDSTLKIQPAELGDSAVYLCASSPDSTSQQTQYFGPGTRLLVL.

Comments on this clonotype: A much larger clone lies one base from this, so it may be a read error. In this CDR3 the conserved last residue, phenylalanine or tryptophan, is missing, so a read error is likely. This CDR3 is CASSYEAGGKFRSKNIQYY. CDR3 nucleotide sequence: TGTGCCAGCAGCTATGAAGCGGGGGGGAAATTCAGGTCCAAAAACATTCAGTACTAC. The V call is TRBV7-9, the J call TRBJ2-4, with 10 bases that match TRBD2. The ends lost 4 bases at V and 2 bases at J; junction bases unmatched: 14. Germline loops: CDR1 SEHNR, CDR2 FQNEAQ (reference sequence). The CDR3 sequence is 19 residues long.

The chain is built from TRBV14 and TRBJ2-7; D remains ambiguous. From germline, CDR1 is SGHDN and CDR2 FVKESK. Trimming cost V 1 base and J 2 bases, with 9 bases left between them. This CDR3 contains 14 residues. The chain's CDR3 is CASSQGLRPYEQYV. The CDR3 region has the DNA TGTGCCAGCAGCCAAGGTCTCAGACCCTACGAGCAGTACGTC.

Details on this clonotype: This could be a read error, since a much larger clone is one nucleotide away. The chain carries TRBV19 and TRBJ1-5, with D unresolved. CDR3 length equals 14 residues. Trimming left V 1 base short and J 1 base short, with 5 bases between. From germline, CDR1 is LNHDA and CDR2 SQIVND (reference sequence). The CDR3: CASSIADSNQPQHF. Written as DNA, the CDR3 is TGTGCCAGTAGTATAGCGGACAGCAATCAGCCCCAGCATTTT.

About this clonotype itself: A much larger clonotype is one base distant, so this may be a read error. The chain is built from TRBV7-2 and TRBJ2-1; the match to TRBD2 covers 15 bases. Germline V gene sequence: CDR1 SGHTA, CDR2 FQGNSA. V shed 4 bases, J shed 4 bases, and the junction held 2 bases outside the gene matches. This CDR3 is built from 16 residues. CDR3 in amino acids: CTSSSGTSGGYNEQFF. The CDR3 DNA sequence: TGTACCAGCAGCTCGGGGACTAGCGGGGGGTACAATGAGCAGTTCTTC.

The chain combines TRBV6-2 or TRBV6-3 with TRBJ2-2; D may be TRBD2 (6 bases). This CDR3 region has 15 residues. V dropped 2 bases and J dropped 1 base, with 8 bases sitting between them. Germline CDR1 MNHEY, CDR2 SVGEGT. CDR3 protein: CASSYMGLNTGELFF. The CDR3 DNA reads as TGTGCCAGCAGTTACATGGGACTGAACACCGGGGAGCTGTTTTTT.

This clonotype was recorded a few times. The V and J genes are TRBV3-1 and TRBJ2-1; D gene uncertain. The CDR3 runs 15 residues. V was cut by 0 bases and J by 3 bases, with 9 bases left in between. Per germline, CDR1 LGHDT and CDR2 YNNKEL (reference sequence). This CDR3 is CASSQDGWGYNEQFF. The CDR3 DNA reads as TGTGCCAGCAGCCAAGATGGATGGGGCTACAATGAGCAGTTCTTC.

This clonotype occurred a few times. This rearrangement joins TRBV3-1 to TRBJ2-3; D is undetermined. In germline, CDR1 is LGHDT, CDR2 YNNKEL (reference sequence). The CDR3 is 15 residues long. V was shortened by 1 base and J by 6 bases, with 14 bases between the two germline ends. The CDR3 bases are TGTGCCAGCAGCCAAGGAGCTGCGGCTAGGGATACGCAGTATTTT. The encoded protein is CASSQGAAARDTQYF.

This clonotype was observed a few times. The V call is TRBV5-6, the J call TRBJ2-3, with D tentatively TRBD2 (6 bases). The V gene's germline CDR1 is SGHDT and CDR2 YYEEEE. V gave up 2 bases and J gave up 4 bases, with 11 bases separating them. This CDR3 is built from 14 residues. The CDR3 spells CASSFGGIADTQYF. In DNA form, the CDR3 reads TGTGCCAGCAGCTTCGGGGGTATCGCAGATACGCAGTATTTT.

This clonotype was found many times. In DNA form, the CDR3 reads TGTGCCAGCAGCGAAATGGGGAGCAGCTATGGCTACACCTTC. It is translated as CASSEMGSSYGYTF. The gene calls are TRBV7-2 and TRBJ1-2; no clear D. CDR3 length: 14 amino acids. The germline V gene has CDR1 SGHTA and CDR2 FQGNSA. V was cut by 5 bases and J by 4 bases, with 14 bases left in between. Combining the CDR3 with reference TRBV7-2 and TRBJ1-2 gives the whole variable domain GAGVSQSPSNKVTEKGKDVELRCDPISGHTALYWYRQSLGQGLEFLIYFQGNSAPDKSGLPSDRFSAERTGGSVSTLTIQRTQQEDSAVYLCASSEMGSSYGYTFGSGTRLTVV.

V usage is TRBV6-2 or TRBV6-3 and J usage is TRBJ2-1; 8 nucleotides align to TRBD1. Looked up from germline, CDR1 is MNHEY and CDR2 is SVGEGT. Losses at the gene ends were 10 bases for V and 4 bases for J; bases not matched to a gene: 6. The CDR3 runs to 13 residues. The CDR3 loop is CATAHRGYNEQFF. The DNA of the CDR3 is TGTGCCACCGCTCACAGGGGGTACAATGAGCAGTTCTTC.

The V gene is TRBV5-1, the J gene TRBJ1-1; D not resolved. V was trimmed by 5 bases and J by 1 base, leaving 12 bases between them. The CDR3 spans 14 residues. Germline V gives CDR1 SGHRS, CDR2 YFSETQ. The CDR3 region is CASSARTANTEAFF. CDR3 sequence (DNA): TGCGCCAGCAGTGCTCGGACTGCGAACACTGAAGCTTTCTTT. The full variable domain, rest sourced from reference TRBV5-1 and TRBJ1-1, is KAGVTQTPRYLIKTRGQQVTLSCSPISGHRSVSWYQQTPGQGLQFLFEYFSETQRNKGNFPGRFSGRQFSNSRSEMNVSTLELGDSALYLCASSARTANTEAFFGQGTRLTVV.

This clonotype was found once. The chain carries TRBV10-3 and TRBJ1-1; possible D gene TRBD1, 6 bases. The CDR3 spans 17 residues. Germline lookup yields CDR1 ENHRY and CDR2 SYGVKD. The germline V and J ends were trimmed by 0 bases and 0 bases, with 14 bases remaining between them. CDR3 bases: TGTGCCATCAGTGAGTCGATTTCAGGGGCCATGAACACTGAAGCTTTCTTT. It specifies CAISESISGAMNTEAFF.

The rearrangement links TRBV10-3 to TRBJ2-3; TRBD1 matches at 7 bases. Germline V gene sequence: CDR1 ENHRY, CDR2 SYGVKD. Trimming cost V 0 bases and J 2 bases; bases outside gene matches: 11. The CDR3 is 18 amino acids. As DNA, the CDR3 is TGTGCCATCAGTGAGTCAGAATTGGCAGGGGGTACCACAGATACGCAGTATTTT. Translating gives CAISESELAGGTTDTQYF.

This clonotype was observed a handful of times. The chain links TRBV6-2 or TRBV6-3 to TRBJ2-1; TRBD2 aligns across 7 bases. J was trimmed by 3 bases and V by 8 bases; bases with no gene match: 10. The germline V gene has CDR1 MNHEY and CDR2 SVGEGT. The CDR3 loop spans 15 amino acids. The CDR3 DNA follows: TGTGCCAGCTCTTCCCGCGGGGGAATCTACAATGAGCAGTTCTTC. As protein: CASSSRGGIYNEQFF.

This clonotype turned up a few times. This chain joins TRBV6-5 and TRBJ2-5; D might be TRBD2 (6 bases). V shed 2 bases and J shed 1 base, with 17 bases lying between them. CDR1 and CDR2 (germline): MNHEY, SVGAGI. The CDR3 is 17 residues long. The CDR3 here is CASSYDSGTWTQETQYF. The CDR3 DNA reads TGTGCCAGCAGTTACGACTCAGGGACTTGGACCCAAGAGACCCAGTACTTC.

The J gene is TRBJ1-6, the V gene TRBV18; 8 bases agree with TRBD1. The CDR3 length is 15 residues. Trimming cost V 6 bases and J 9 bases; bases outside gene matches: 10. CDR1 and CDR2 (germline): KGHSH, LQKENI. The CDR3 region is CASSGTGGLGSPLHF. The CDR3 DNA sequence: TGTGCCAGCTCCGGGACAGGAGGTCTCGGTTCACCCCTCCACTTT.

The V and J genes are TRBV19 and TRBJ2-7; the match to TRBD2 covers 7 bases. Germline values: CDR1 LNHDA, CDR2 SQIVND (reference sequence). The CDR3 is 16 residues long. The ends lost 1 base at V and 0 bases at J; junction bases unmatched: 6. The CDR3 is CASSIGPAGFSYEQYF. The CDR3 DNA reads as TGTGCCAGTAGTATAGGCCCAGCGGGATTCTCCTACGAGCAGTACTTC. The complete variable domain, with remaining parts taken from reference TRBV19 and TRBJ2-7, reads DGGITQSPKYLFRKEGQNVTLSCEQNLNHDAMYWYRQDPGQGLRLIYYSQIVNDFQKGDIAEGYSVSREKKESFPLTVTSAQKNPTAFYLCASSIGPAGFSYEQYFGPGTRLTVT.